Listed below are T cell receptor beta chains from one sample, sequenced in a study of shared clonotypes between healthy human individuals. Libraries were prepared by immunoSEQ multiplex PCR; TCRdb keeps only in-frame clonotypes and omits some of them. In the table there are 700,000 to 950,000 clones, 96% of which are singletons. The specimen sequenced was naive CD8+ T cells sorted from blood. These receptor sequences come from a man aged 25-45 years in good health. CDR3s include the opening cysteine and the closing phenylalanine or tryptophan. D genes are given only for firm matches. Only part of the rows carry a size: once, few, many, or a class if the clone is expanded.

>TRBV28|NA|NA|TRBJ2-7
TGTGCCAGCAGTTTAGGGCCCGGGGAGCAGTACTTC
CASSLGPGEQYF
>TRBV11-2|NA|NA|TRBJ2-1
TGTGCCAGCAGCTTAGCGGCAGGTCCCGCTTACAATGAGCAGTTCTTC
CASSLAAGPAYNEQFF
>TRBV11-2|NA|TRBD1|TRBJ2-1
TGTGCCAGCAGCTCAACGGAACGACAGGGCGCCGATGAGCAGTTCTTC
CASSSTERQGADEQFF
>TRBV29-1|NA|NA|TRBJ2-6
TGCAGCGTTGAAGGGTCGGTGGACCCCACGTTCTCTGGGGCCAACGTCCTGACTTTC
CSVEGSVDPTFSGANVLTF
>TRBV5-1|once|NA|TRBJ2-1
TGCGCCAGCAGCTCCGAATTATCCTACAATGAGCAGTTCTTC
CASSSELSYNEQFF
>TRBV5-1|NA|TRBD1|TRBJ2-7
TGCGCCAGCAGCCCGGGACAGGGGGTACCCTACGAGCAGTACTTC
CASSPGQGVPYEQYF
>TRBV18|NA|TRBD1|TRBJ2-6
TGTGCCAGCTCACCTTCGGGGACAGGGGAATCTGGGGCCAACGTCCTGACTTTC
CASSPSGTGESGANVLTF
>TRBV6-6|NA|NA|TRBJ2-2
TGTGCCAGCAGACTTCTAGCGCTGGGGGACACCGGGGAGCTGTTTTTT
CASRLLALGDTGELFF
>TRBV25-1|NA|NA|TRBJ1-2
TGTGCCACACAGTTCTATGGCTACACCTTC
CATQFYGYTF
>TRBV7-9|NA|TRBD2|TRBJ2-7
TGTGCCAGCAGTCCCGGGACTAGCGGAGACTACGAGCAGTACTTC
CASSPGTSGDYEQYF
>TRBV27|NA|NA|TRBJ2-1
TGTGCCAGCAGCCCTTCCGCCAGGGGTTACTACAATGAGCAGTTCTTC
CASSPSARGYYNEQFF
>TRBV7-9|NA|TRBD1|TRBJ2-3
TGTGCCAGCAGCTTACCACGCGGGACAGGGAAGGCAGATACGCAGTATTTT
CASSLPRGTGKADTQYF
>TRBV15|NA|TRBD1|TRBJ2-7
TGTGCCACCAAGACGACAGGGTTTGGTTACGAGCAGTACTTC
CATKTTGFGYEQYF
>TRBV19|once|NA|TRBJ1-1
TGTGCCAGTAGTATAGATGGGTTGAACACTGAAGCTTTCTTT
CASSIDGLNTEAFF
>TRBV7-9|NA|NA|TRBJ2-5
TGTGCCAGCGGCCACTTACTGGGGGCCCTAGAGACCCAGTACTTC
CASGHLLGALETQYF
>TRBV7-9|NA|NA|TRBJ1-5
TGTGCCAGCAGCGCCAGGGGTCAGCCCCAGCATTTT
CASSARGQPQHF
>TRBV12-2|NA|NA|TRBJ1-2
TGTGCAAGTCGCCCGCCGGGACAGGCCGTTTCCTATGGCTACACCTTC
CASRPPGQAVSYGYTF
>TRBV27|NA|NA|TRBJ1-5
TGTGCCAGCGGCCTCTCTGGTCAGCCCCAGCATTTT
CASGLSGQPQHF
>TRBV7-8|NA|TRBD2|TRBJ2-7
TGTGCCAGCAAAACTAGCGGGAGTTCCTACGAGCAGTACTTC
CASKTSGSSYEQYF
>TRBV11-2|NA|NA|TRBJ1-1
TGTGCCAGCAGCTTAGTCCCTCCTAAGCCGGGGGCTTTCTTT
CASSLVPPKPGAFF
>TRBV15|NA|NA|TRBJ1-5
TGTGCCACCAGCACGGGACAAAGCAATCAGCCCCAGCATTTT
CATSTGQSNQPQHF
>TRBV27|NA|NA|TRBJ1-5
TGTGCCAGCAGTTCCGACCGCGGGCAGCCCCAGCATTTT
CASSSDRGQPQHF
>TRBV6-6|NA|TRBD1|TRBJ2-5
TGTGCCAGCAGTTTGGCGACAGGGCCCCACGAGACCCAGTACTTC
CASSLATGPHETQYF
>TRBV10-2|NA|NA|TRBJ2-7
TGCGCCAGCAGTTCGGGCCTCGAGCAGTACTTC
CASSSGLEQYF
>TRBV27|NA|NA|TRBJ2-3
TGTGCCAGTCAGCGGCTACTTTCGGATACGCAGTATTTT
CASQRLLSDTQYF
>TRBV4-1|NA|NA|TRBJ1-2
TGCGCCAGCAGCCTCGGGACGGAGACTAACTATGGCTACACCTTC
CASSLGTETNYGYTF
>TRBV7-2|NA|NA|TRBJ1-2
TGTGCCAGCAGCTTAGGAGGCACCTCCTATGGCTACACCTTC
CASSLGGTSYGYTF
>TRBV6-5|NA|TRBD2|TRBJ2-1
TGTGCCAGCAGTTTGCCGGGACTAGCGGGGTACAATGAGCAGTTCTTC
CASSLPGLAGYNEQFF
>TRBV28|NA|TRBD1|TRBJ2-7
TGTGCCAGCAGTTCGGGACAGGGGAAATACGAGCAGTACTTC
CASSSGQGKYEQYF
>TRBV19|NA|NA|TRBJ2-2
TGTGCCAGTAGTATTTGGGCTAGCACCGGGGAGCTGTTTTTT
CASSIWASTGELFF
>TRBV4-2|NA|NA|TRBJ2-1
TGTGCCAGCAGCCTCCCCGTTTTCGGGGGCCACAATGAGCAGTTCTTC
CASSLPVFGGHNEQFF
>TRBV9|NA|NA|TRBJ2-7
TGTGCCAGCAGCGCCGGACATGGAGATGGATTTGAGCAGTACTTC
CASSAGHGDGFEQYF
>TRBV6-4|NA|TRBD2|TRBJ2-1
TGTGCCAGCAGTGAGGTGGGACTAGCGGGACGGGGTGAGCAGTTCTTC
CASSEVGLAGRGEQFF
>TRBV7-9|NA|TRBD1|TRBJ2-7
TGTGCCAGCAGCTCTACAGGGGTAGCCGAGCAGTACTTC
CASSSTGVAEQYF
>TRBV13|NA|NA|TRBJ2-2
NA
CASSFGAGELFF
>TRBV29-1|NA|TRBD2|TRBJ2-1
TGCAGCTGCATGGGACTAGCAAATGAGCAGTTCTTC
CSCMGLANEQFF
>TRBV29-1|NA|NA|TRBJ1-1
TGCAGCGTTGATACAGGGTTCGCTGAAGCTTTCTTT
CSVDTGFAEAFF
>TRBV6-5|NA|NA|TRBJ2-3
TGTGCCAGCAGTTACTCGACGGGGGCAATAGATACGCAGTATTTT
CASSYSTGAIDTQYF
>TRBV19|NA|TRBD2|TRBJ2-6
TGTGCCAGTAGTATATTCGGGAGGGCCACCGGGGCCAACGTCCTGACTTTC
CASSIFGRATGANVLTF
>TRBV10-3|NA|TRBD1|TRBJ2-7
TGTGCCATCAGTGCCCGGACAGGGAGCGAGCAGTACTTC
CAISARTGSEQYF
>TRBV4-1|NA|NA|TRBJ1-5
TGCGCCAGCAGCCAAGTTTTTGGGGTCCGTCAGCCCCAGCATTTT
CASSQVFGVRQPQHF